This passage covers 18 T cell receptor beta chains from one sample sequenced in a study of blood T cells in healthy people across ages. A second PCR of about 7 to 12 cycles used a sample-barcoded 5' primer and a J-beta primer mix. In TCRdb, the 5' RACE reads were re-called with MiXCR into one record per CDR3 protein. The repertoire holds 700,000 to 850,000 distinct CDR3 sequences, around half seen once, with 40% to 50% in the top ten. The sequencing input was blood. These receptors all stem from a man aged 80 or over in good health.

The chain links TRBV20-1 to TRBJ2-1; 7 nucleotides align to TRBD2. CDR3 length: 16 residues. Trimming cost V 1 base and J 4 bases; bases outside gene matches: 10. In germline, CDR1 is DFQATT, CDR2 SNEGSKA (reference sequence). CDR3: CSARVGGDGLYNEQFF. CDR3 DNA: TGCAGTGCTAGAGTGGGGGGGGATGGCCTGTACAATGAGCAGTTCTTC.

In its sample, this clonotype was seen a few times. CDR3 coding DNA: TGCAGCGTTGAGGTAGGGCTCCCGCAGTTCTTC. This codes for CSVEVGLPQFF. The chain couples TRBV29-1 to TRBJ2-1; D gene ambiguous. The CDR3 is 11 amino acids. V lost 3 bases, J lost 12 bases, and 12 bases lay in between. Germline V gene lookup returns CDR1 SQVTM and CDR2 ANQGSEA.

This clonotype was seen more than once but under ten times. The V and J genes are TRBV27 and TRBJ2-7; 7 bases match TRBD2. The CDR3 contains 13 residues. The J segment lost 3 bases and the V segment lost 6 bases, leaving 5 bases of the junction unmatched. From germline, CDR1 is MNHEY and CDR2 SMNVEV (reference sequence). The CDR3 is CASSPAGNYEQYF. DNA of the CDR3: TGTGCCAGCAGCCCAGCGGGGAACTACGAGCAGTACTTC.

This chain joins TRBV12-3 or TRBV12-4 and TRBJ1-1, with unresolved D. Trimming took 5 bases from V and 3 from J, leaving 10 bases between them. This CDR3 is 13 amino acids long. The CDR3 DNA is TGTGCCAGCAGTCTTACACGATACACTGAAGCTTTCTTT. Encoded protein: CASSLTRYTEAFF.

V gene TRBV12-3 or TRBV12-4 combines with J gene TRBJ2-7; no reliable D call. The CDR3 loop spans 14 amino acids. V lost 2 bases and J 4 bases, leaving 12 bases between the germline ends. The CDR3: CASSLRRAGYEQYF. The CDR3 coding sequence is TGTGCCAGCAGTTTACGCCGTGCAGGATACGAGCAGTACTTC.

V and J are TRBV7-2 and TRBJ2-1, with 12 positions matching TRBD2. The CDR3 sequence is 15 residues long. Germline loops: CDR1 SGHTA, CDR2 FQGNSA. V was pared by 5 bases and J by 10 bases, with 9 bases of the junction left unmatched. The CDR3 protein is CASSPQPGLAGEQFF. The DNA of the CDR3 is TGTGCCAGCAGCCCCCAACCGGGACTAGCGGGCGAGCAGTTCTTC.

The rearrangement uses TRBV20-1 and TRBJ2-5; no clear D. The J call may be wrong; the DNA end is better matched by TRBJ2-7. The CDR3 consists of 14 residues. The germline CDR1 and CDR2 sequences are DFQATT and SNEGSKA (reference sequence). The CDR3 loop is CSARDPVQIYEQYF. The CDR3, as DNA: TGCAGTGCTAGAGATCCGGTTCAGATTTACGAGCAGTACTTC.

This clonotype was recorded once. The CDR3 DNA is TGCGCCAGCAGCTTGGGTGGCAGCTCTGGAAACACCATATATTTT. Protein sequence: CASSLGGSSGNTIYF. The V call is TRBV5-1, the J call TRBJ1-3; D uncertain. Germline V gene sequence: CDR1 SGHRS, CDR2 YFSETQ. The CDR3 length is 15 residues. Trimming left V 0 bases short and J 0 bases short, with 7 bases between. Combining the CDR3 with reference TRBV5-1 and TRBJ1-3 gives the whole variable domain KAGVTQTPRYLIKTRGQQVTLSCSPISGHRSVSWYQQTPGQGLQFLFEYFSETQRNKGNFPGRFSGRQFSNSRSEMNVSTLELGDSALYLCASSLGGSSGNTIYFGEGSWLTVV.

Concerning this clonotype itself: This may be a read error: a much more frequent sequence differs by one nucleotide. The J gene is TRBJ2-5, the V gene TRBV5-1, with 14 bases aligning to TRBD2. This CDR3 has 15 residues. Germline V gives CDR1 SGHRS, CDR2 YFSETQ. Trimming at V came to 4 bases and at J to 11 bases, leaving 10 bases not matched to a gene. CDR3 residues: CASSGTSGSKNEQYF. In DNA form, the CDR3 reads TGCGCCAGCAGCGGGACTAGCGGGAGTAAGAATGAGCAGTACTTC.

The chain uses TRBV5-1 and TRBJ2-4, with D maybe TRBD1 (5 bases). The tail of the sequence fits TRBJ2-7 better, so the J call may be wrong. The CDR3 covers 14 residues. The germline CDR1 and CDR2 sequences are SGHRS and YFSETQ. In DNA form, the CDR3 reads TGCGCCAGCAGCTTGTACAGGTCGGGCCACGAGCAGTACTTC. This codes for CASSLYRSGHEQYF.

The chain uses TRBV5-1 and TRBJ2-4; weak D call: TRBD1 (6 bases). The end of the DNA aligns better with TRBJ2-7, so the J call may be wrong. Germline values: CDR1 SGHRS, CDR2 YFSETQ. This CDR3 has 16 amino acids. CDR3 sequence: CASSWGHRQTTYEQYF. The CDR3 DNA is TGCGCCAGCAGCTGGGGGCACAGGCAAACGACCTACGAGCAGTACTTC.

The genes are TRBV5-1 and TRBJ2-1, with 9 positions matching TRBD1. The V segment lost 4 bases and the J segment 7 bases; nucleotides outside the gene matches: 9. CDR1 is SGHRS, CDR2 YFSETQ, per germline. The CDR3 is 15 amino acids. Written as DNA, the CDR3 is TGCGCCAGCAGCGGCCGGGACAGGGTCGAAAATGAGCAGTTCTTC. Translation: CASSGRDRVENEQFF.

For the CDR3, the DNA is TGCGCCAGCAGCCAGTCTACCGGGACTAGGGATGAGCAGTTCTTC. It yields the protein CASSQSTGTRDEQFF. The chain is built from TRBV4-1 and TRBJ2-1, with 8 positions matching TRBD2. The CDR3 extends over 15 amino acids. Germline V lookup: CDR1 MGHRA, CDR2 YSYEKL. V dropped 3 bases and J dropped 8; count of bases not matched to a gene: 9.

This chain links TRBV5-1 with TRBJ2-1; tentatively, D is TRBD2 (5 bases). Trimming removed 3 bases at V and 0 bases at J, with 10 bases between. Germline lookup yields CDR1 SGHRS and CDR2 YFSETQ. The CDR3 has 15 amino acids. The CDR3 is CASSWASPSYNEQFF. DNA for the CDR3: TGCGCCAGCAGCTGGGCTAGCCCCTCCTACAATGAGCAGTTCTTC. The whole variable domain, remainder taken from reference TRBV5-1 and TRBJ2-1, is KAGVTQTPRYLIKTRGQQVTLSCSPISGHRSVSWYQQTPGQGLQFLFEYFSETQRNKGNFPGRFSGRQFSNSRSEMNVSTLELGDSALYLCASSWASPSYNEQFFGPGTRLTVL.

V gene TRBV5-1 combines with J gene TRBJ2-5; TRBD2 matches 7 bases. CDR3 length equals 15 residues. Germline loops: CDR1 SGHRS, CDR2 YFSETQ. The J segment lost 10 bases and the V segment lost 0 bases, leaving 12 bases of the junction unmatched. The CDR3 bases are TGCGCCAGCAGCTTGGCTGAAGCGGGAACTACAGTCCAGTACTTC. Protein product: CASSLAEAGTTVQYF.

This clonotype was seen a single time. The V call is TRBV5-1, the J call TRBJ2-1; 7 bases map to TRBD2. The length of the CDR3 is 15 residues. The germline V gene has CDR1 SGHRS and CDR2 YFSETQ. The junction had 5 bases not matched to a gene; V was cut back by 0 bases and J by 5 bases. The CDR3 DNA follows: TGCGCCAGCAGCTTGGTCATAGCGGGCAACAATGAGCAGTTCTTC. The encoded protein is CASSLVIAGNNEQFF.

This clonotype was counted between two and nine times. The chain has TRBV7-2 and TRBJ2-7, with D maybe TRBD2 (6 bases). The CDR3 loop spans 14 amino acids. Per germline, CDR1 SGHTA and CDR2 FQGNSA. The V gene lost 1 base and the J gene lost 3 bases, with 10 bases spanning the gap. CDR3 coding DNA: TGTGCCAGCAGCTTAGGTCCTAGCGTCTACGAGCAGTACTTC. This encodes CASSLGPSVYEQYF.

The chain links TRBV20-1 to TRBJ2-7; perhaps TRBD1 as D (5 bases). Between the trimmed V and J ends, which lost 0 bases and 3 bases, there was a span of 27 bases. In germline, CDR1 is DFQATT, CDR2 SNEGSKA (reference sequence). CDR3 length equals 19 residues. Written as DNA, the CDR3 is TGCAGTGCTAGAGATAAGCACCCATGGTGGGTTGGGGCCAACTACGAGCAGTACTTC. Its translation: CSARDKHPWWVGANYEQYF.